These 22 T cell receptor beta chains were sequenced from one sample in a study of T cells after yellow fever vaccination. TCRdb itself ran the 5' RACE reads through MiXCR, one entry per CDR3 protein. Of 550,000 or so distinct CDR3 sequences detected, around 21% appear once; the ten largest clones hold 14%. The starting material was PBMCs, obtained 15 days after the yellow fever booster vaccination. The receptors here all came from a man aged 25 to 45 who received the YFV17D yellow fever vaccine.

This clonotype was seen a handful of times. The CDR3 is CASSVGAWGTDTQYF. CDR3 in DNA: TGTGCCAGCAGCGTGGGGGCATGGGGCACAGATACGCAGTATTTT. The gene calls are TRBV9 and TRBJ2-3; D might be TRBD1 (6 bases). The CDR3 consists of 15 residues. V was cut by 2 bases and J by 1 base, with 11 bases left in between. Germline lookup yields CDR1 SGDLS and CDR2 YYNGEE.

This clonotype was picked up a small number of times. The chain joins TRBV20-1 to TRBJ2-1; 8 positions match TRBD1. J was trimmed by 7 bases and V by 0 bases; bases with no gene match: 17. Germline-derived CDR1 and CDR2 are DFQATT and SNEGSKA (reference sequence). CDR3 length: 18 amino acids. The CDR3 nucleotides read TGCAGTGCTAGAGATATCGGCCTAGGGCAGGGGGCGCTTAATGAGCAGTTCTTC. This encodes CSARDIGLGQGALNEQFF.

This clonotype was counted only a few times. This chain connects TRBV29-1 to TRBJ2-5, with 9 bases fitting TRBD1. CDR3 size: 13 residues. Germline V CDR1 and CDR2: SQVTM, ANQGSEA. The V gene end was trimmed by 7 bases and the J gene end by 3 bases; junction bases not matched to a gene: 6. The CDR3 spells CSGSRTGEETQYF. The CDR3 DNA follows: TGCAGCGGGTCGAGGACAGGGGAAGAGACCCAGTACTTC. Full variable domain (outside the CDR3, taken from reference TRBV29-1 and TRBJ2-5): SAVISQKPSRDICQRGTSLTIQCQVDSQVTMMFWYRQQPGQSLTLIATANQGSEATYESGFVIDKFPISRPNLTFSTLTVSNMSPEDSSIYLCSGSRTGEETQYFGPGTRLLVL.

The rearrangement uses TRBV7-9 and TRBJ2-5, with a tentative D call TRBD2 (5 bases). The length of the CDR3 is 12 residues. The germline V and J ends were trimmed by 4 bases and 7 bases, with 10 bases remaining between them. Germline assignment: CDR1 SEHNR and CDR2 FQNEAQ (reference sequence). CDR3 nucleotide sequence: TGTGCCAGCAGCTCCGGCGGAGGGACCCAGTACTTC. Translating gives CASSSGGGTQYF.

This clonotype was recorded a few times. In nucleotides, the CDR3 is TGCAGTGCCGGGGCCAGGCTATACTCCTACGAGCAGTACTTC. Translating gives CSAGARLYSYEQYF. The V call is TRBV20-1, the J call TRBJ2-7, with D possibly being TRBD1 or TRBD2 (5 bases each). Germline V gene data show CDR1 as DFQATT and CDR2 as SNEGSKA (reference sequence). The CDR3 runs 14 residues. Trimming took 6 bases from V and 0 from J, leaving 15 bases between them.

A few counts support this clonotype. The gene calls are TRBV4-3 and TRBJ2-5, with 7 bases that match TRBD2. Germline-derived CDR1 and CDR2 are LGHNA and YSLEER. The CDR3 is made up of 13 amino acids. Germline trimming cut 4 bases from V and 6 bases from J; bases unmatched to any gene: 5. CDR3 nucleotide sequence: TGCGCCAGCAGCCCTGGGGGGGGGAAGACCCAGTACTTC. It is translated as CASSPGGGKTQYF.

V is TRBV5-4 and J is TRBJ2-1, with D perhaps matching TRBD1 (7 bases). This CDR3 is 13 amino acids long. CDR1 is SGHNT, CDR2 YYREEE, per germline (reference sequence). Trimming removed 3 bases at V and 10 bases at J, with 14 bases between. CDR3 protein: CASSSQGGKEQFF. The CDR3 DNA reads as TGTGCCAGCAGCTCTCAGGGGGGAAAAGAGCAGTTCTTC.

The chain uses TRBV5-1 and TRBJ2-7; 7 bases match TRBD1. The germline gives CDR1 SGHRS, CDR2 YFSETQ. The ends lost 4 bases at V and 3 bases at J; junction bases unmatched: 10. The CDR3 sequence is 15 residues long. CDR3 sequence reads: CASSPLGQGVYEQYF. The CDR3 DNA sequence: TGCGCCAGCAGCCCCCTCGGGCAGGGGGTCTACGAGCAGTACTTC.

The V call is TRBV20-1, the J call TRBJ2-3; maybe TRBD2 (6 bases). Trimming left V 7 bases short and J 2 bases short, with 10 bases between. The germline CDR1 and CDR2 sequences are DFQATT and SNEGSKA (reference sequence). The CDR3 runs 12 residues. This chain's CDR3 is CSVRGATDTQYF. The CDR3 coding sequence is TGCAGTGTACGCGGGGCCACAGATACGCAGTATTTT.

V is TRBV10-3 and J is TRBJ2-7; D uncertain. Germline CDR1 ENHRY, CDR2 SYGVKD. Trimming removed 2 bases from V and 3 bases from J, with 8 bases in between. This CDR3 comprises 13 residues. The CDR3 sequence: CAISEPTFYEQYF. The CDR3 DNA reads TGTGCCATCAGTGAGCCCACATTCTACGAGCAGTACTTC.

This clonotype was seen more than once but under ten times. V and J are TRBV12-3 or TRBV12-4 and TRBJ1-5; D gene ambiguous. There are 13 residues in the CDR3. V shed 5 bases and J shed 3 bases, with 8 bases lying between them. CDR3 loop: CASSPGDNQPQHF. CDR3 DNA sequence: TGTGCCAGCAGTCCCGGGGACAATCAGCCCCAGCATTTT.

This clonotype was observed a handful of times. The V and J genes are TRBV9 and TRBJ1-5; D ambiguous. V lost 5 bases and J lost 9, with 15 bases in between. The CDR3 extends over 13 amino acids. Germline-derived CDR1 and CDR2 are SGDLS and YYNGEE. The CDR3, as DNA: TGTGCCAGCAGTGAAGGACGGAAAACGCCCCAGCATTTT. Translation gives CASSEGRKTPQHF. Based on the CDR3 plus reference TRBV9 and TRBJ1-5, the full variable domain is DSGVTQTPKHLITATGQRVTLRCSPRSGDLSVYWYQQSLDQGLQFLIQYYNGEERAKGNILERFSAQQFPDLHSELNLSSLELGDSALYFCASSEGRKTPQHFGDGTRLSIL.

The V call is TRBV11-2, the J call TRBJ1-6; D unclear. This CDR3 spans 15 amino acids. V lost 5 bases and J 7 bases, leaving 15 bases between the germline ends. Germline V gives CDR1 SGHAT, CDR2 FQNNGV. The CDR3 coding sequence is TGTGCCAGCAGCCCAAGATTGGACGACAATTCACCCCTCCACTTT. Translating gives CASSPRLDDNSPLHF.

The chain recombines TRBV12-3 or TRBV12-4 with TRBJ2-7; no clear D. V gave up 3 bases and J gave up 2 bases, with 8 bases separating them. The CDR3 loop spans 13 amino acids. CDR3 in amino acids: CASSFPATYEQYF. The CDR3 bases are TGTGCCAGCAGTTTTCCCGCTACCTACGAGCAGTACTTC.

This clonotype was seen more than once but under ten times. The chain joins TRBV12-3 or TRBV12-4 to TRBJ1-4; the match to TRBD1 covers 8 bases. The CDR3 runs to 14 residues. Germline trimming cut 9 bases from V and 5 bases from J; bases unmatched to any gene: 8. CDR3 region: CASRTGTVNEKLFF. The CDR3 DNA sequence: TGTGCCAGTCGGACAGGGACAGTAAATGAAAAACTGTTTTTT.

The CDR3 DNA follows: TGTGCCAGCAGTGATACTTTGAATGAGCAGTTCTTC. This gives the protein CASSDTLNEQFF. This rearrangement joins TRBV2 to TRBJ2-1; no definite D call. Germline V gene sequence: CDR1 SNHLY, CDR2 FYNNEI. The CDR3 is 12 amino acids. V was pared by 3 bases and J by 7 bases, with 7 bases between. Using reference TRBV2 and TRBJ2-1 for the parts outside the CDR3, the full variable domain is EPEVTQTPSHQVTQMGQEVILRCVPISNHLYFYWYRQILGQKVEFLVSFYNNEISEKSEIFDDQFSVERPDGSNFTLKIRSTKLEDSAMYFCASSDTLNEQFFGPGTRLTVL.

Only a few counts were recorded for this clonotype. This chain links TRBV20-1 with TRBJ2-7; the match to TRBD2 covers 14 bases. Germline assignment: CDR1 DFQATT and CDR2 SNEGSKA (reference sequence). This CDR3 region has 18 residues. As DNA, the CDR3 is TGCAGCGCTTTGGGACTAGCGGGAGCCTTTATGCGCTCCTACGAGCAGTACTTC. Its translation is CSALGLAGAFMRSYEQYF.

This clonotype was picked up a small number of times. V usage is TRBV27 and J usage is TRBJ1-1; tentative D call: TRBD1 (5 bases). This CDR3 has 11 amino acids. V was pared by 4 bases and J by 8 bases, with 8 bases between. Germline lookup yields CDR1 MNHEY and CDR2 SMNVEV (reference sequence). The CDR3 sequence: CASSSWTEAFF. The CDR3 nucleotides read TGTGCCAGCAGTTCCTGGACAGAAGCTTTCTTT.

The V call is TRBV12-3 or TRBV12-4, the J call TRBJ2-1, with TRBD2 as a possible D gene (5 bases). V was shortened by 6 bases and J by 6 bases, with 15 bases between the two germline ends. This CDR3 contains 14 residues. This chain's CDR3 is CASRPQISANEQFF. The CDR3 DNA is TGTGCCAGCAGACCACAAATTAGCGCCAATGAGCAGTTCTTC.

This clonotype appeared a few times. The chain has TRBV5-1 and TRBJ2-7, with 8 bases matching TRBD1. V lost 7 bases to trimming and J lost 4 bases; unmatched junction nucleotides: 7. CDR1 and CDR2 from the germline V gene are SGHRS and YFSETQ. This CDR3 spans 13 amino acids. CDR3 nucleotides: TGCGCCAGCGCACCGGACAGGGTGTACGAGCAGTACTTC. It codes for CASAPDRVYEQYF.

The V call is TRBV7-8, the J call TRBJ1-4; D call uncertain. V lost 5 bases and J lost 4, with 14 bases in between. CDR3 length: 15 residues. The germline V gene encodes CDR1 SGHVS and CDR2 FQNEAQ. Here the CDR3 DNA reads TGTGCCAGCAGCCGCCAAAGTACAGATAATGAAAAACTGTTTTTT. Protein product: CASSRQSTDNEKLFF.

In this sample, this clonotype turned up a few times. The rearrangement joins TRBV4-2 to TRBJ2-3; 9 bases fit TRBD1. Germline CDR1 LGHNA, CDR2 YNFKEQ. The CDR3 has 20 amino acids. With V trimmed by 6 bases and J by 0 bases, 19 bases remained unmatched. The CDR3 region has the DNA TGTGCCAGCAGTCAAACAGGGGGCGTTGTCAGGCGAGCTAGCACAGATACGCAGTATTTT. The encoded protein is CASSQTGGVVRRASTDTQYF.